Listed here are 2 T cell receptor beta chains from one sample, sequenced in a study of blood T cell repertoires in COVID-19. TCRdb's copy holds only in-frame clones and misses some; the assay was immunoSEQ multiplex PCR. Of about 75,000 clones in the sample, 90% were seen once. Sample: peripheral blood. The receptors originated from a human donor in a cohort sampled during active COVID-19.

The chain couples TRBV9 to TRBJ2-7; D remains unclear. The V end was cut by 3 bases, the J end by 1 base, with 14 bases between. CDR3 length equals 15 residues. Germline CDR1 reads SGDLS; CDR2 reads YYNGEE. CDR3 loop: CASSGPLEQSYEQYF. Here the CDR3 DNA reads TGTGCCAGCAGCGGCCCCCTGGAACAGTCCTACGAGCAGTACTTC. Full variable domain (rest looked up from reference TRBV9 and TRBJ2-7): DSGVTQTPKHLITATGQRVTLRCSPRSGDLSVYWYQQSLDQGLQFLIQYYNGEERAKGNILERFSAQQFPDLHSELNLSSLELGDSALYFCASSGPLEQSYEQYFGPGTRLTVT.

The chain uses TRBV4-1 and TRBJ2-5, with 9 bases identical to TRBD1. V gave up 1 base and J gave up 0 bases; unmatched junction bases: 0. The CDR3 is made up of 15 amino acids. Per the germline V gene, CDR1 is MGHRA and CDR2 is YSYEKL. The CDR3 nucleotides read TGCGCCAGCAGCCAAGGGGACAGGGACCAAGAGACCCAGTACTTC. It translates to CASSQGDRDQETQYF.